These 7 T cell receptor beta chains came from one sample sequenced in a study of blood T cell repertoires in COVID-19. Repertoires were generated with immunoSEQ multiplex PCR, while TCRdb's copy carries only in-frame clones and drops some. The sample holds about 260,000 clones; 86% are singletons and the top ten take under 2.5%. The sample taken for sequencing was peripheral blood. The receptor set was obtained from a man between 25 and 39 years old with active or convalescent COVID-19.

This clone occurred once. This sequence joins TRBV7-9 and TRBJ2-7, with D possibly matching TRBD2 (5 bases). V shed 5 bases and J shed 3 bases, with 14 bases lying between them. Looked up from germline, CDR1 is SEHNR and CDR2 is FQNEAQ (reference sequence). The CDR3 spans 14 residues. Here the CDR3 DNA reads TGTGCCAGCAGCCCCTCCGGGGAACTCTACGAGCAGTACTTC. Residues: CASSPSGELYEQYF.

This clone was found once. The chain combines TRBV7-8 with TRBJ2-7; possible D gene TRBD2, 5 bases. This CDR3 is built from 14 residues. V lost 7 bases and J lost 5, with 18 bases in between. CDR1 and CDR2 from the germline V gene are SGHVS and FQNEAQ. The CDR3 nucleotides are TGTGCCAGCACCCCTCCGGGAAAACTCCACGAGCAGTACTTC. Its protein product is CASTPPGKLHEQYF.

The chain couples TRBV14 to TRBJ1-2; D not resolved. With 1 base removed from V and 8 bases from J, the gap between germline ends came to 14 bases. Germline V gives CDR1 SGHDN, CDR2 FVKESK. The CDR3 contains 14 residues. The CDR3 here is CASSQGRGTEGYTF. The CDR3 DNA sequence: TGTGCCAGCAGCCAAGGTCGGGGAACGGAGGGCTACACCTTC.

This chain links TRBV9 with TRBJ2-5; TRBD1 matches 8 bases. With V trimmed by 0 bases and J by 5 bases, 9 bases remained unmatched. The germline gives CDR1 SGDLS, CDR2 YYNGEE. The CDR3 spans 16 residues. The CDR3 DNA reads TGTGCCAGCAGCGTAGGGACAGGGTTTTTGGAGGAGACCCAGTACTTC. Its protein is CASSVGTGFLEETQYF. Full variable domain (missing parts from reference TRBV9 and TRBJ2-5): DSGVTQTPKHLITATGQRVTLRCSPRSGDLSVYWYQQSLDQGLQFLIQYYNGEERAKGNILERFSAQQFPDLHSELNLSSLELGDSALYFCASSVGTGFLEETQYFGPGTRLLVL.

This clone has just a few counts. The sample contains more than one DNA sequence encoding this CDR3. The V gene is TRBV4-2, the J gene TRBJ2-7; D possibly corresponds to TRBD1 (5 bases). Trimming pared 5 bases from V and 1 base from J, leaving 6 bases between. CDR3 length: 12 residues. CDR1 LGHNA and CDR2 YNFKEQ come from the germline V gene. The CDR3 DNA is TGTGCCAGCAGCGACAGATCCTACGAGCAGTACTTC. Translation: CASSDRSYEQYF.

The chain couples TRBV10-3 to TRBJ1-2; D ambiguous. Trimming cost V 7 bases and J 5 bases, with 11 bases left between them. The CDR3 runs to 12 residues. Germline V CDR1 and CDR2: ENHRY, SYGVKD. The CDR3 DNA follows: TGTGCCATCATGGCCGAATCTTATGGCTACACCTTC. It translates to CAIMAESYGYTF.

The gene calls are TRBV13 and TRBJ1-4, with D uncertain. Germline V gene lookup returns CDR1 PRHDT and CDR2 FYEKMQ (reference sequence). This CDR3 region has 14 residues. V was pared by 0 bases and J by 10 bases, with 12 bases between. The CDR3 region is CASSLGLGQRKLFF. The CDR3 bases are TGTGCCAGCAGCTTAGGCCTAGGCCAAAGAAAACTGTTTTTT.